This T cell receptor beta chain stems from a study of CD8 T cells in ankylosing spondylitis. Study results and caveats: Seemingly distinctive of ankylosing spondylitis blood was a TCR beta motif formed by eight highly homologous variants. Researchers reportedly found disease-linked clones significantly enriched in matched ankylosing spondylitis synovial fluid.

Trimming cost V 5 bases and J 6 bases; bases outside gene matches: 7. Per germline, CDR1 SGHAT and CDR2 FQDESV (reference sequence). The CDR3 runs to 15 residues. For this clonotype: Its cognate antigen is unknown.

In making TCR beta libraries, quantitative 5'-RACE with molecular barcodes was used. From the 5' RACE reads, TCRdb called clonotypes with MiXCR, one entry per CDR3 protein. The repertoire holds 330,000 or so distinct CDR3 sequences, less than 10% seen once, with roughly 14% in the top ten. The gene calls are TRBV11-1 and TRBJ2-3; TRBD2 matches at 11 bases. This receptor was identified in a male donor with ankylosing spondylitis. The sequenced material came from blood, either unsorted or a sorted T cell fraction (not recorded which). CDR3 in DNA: TGTGCCAGCAGCAAGCTAGCGGGAGGCGATGATACGCAGTATTTT. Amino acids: CASSKLAGGDDTQYF.